These 20 T cell receptor beta chains came from one sample sequenced in a study of T-cell reconstitution after alpha-beta-depleted transplantation in children. As it was prepared, the TCRbeta library received unique molecular identifiers. TCRdb reanalysed the PCR reads using MiXCR and keeps one entry per CDR3 protein. The sample lists hundreds of thousands of distinct CDR3 sequences; around 16% were seen once. The sequencing here drew on PBMCs from the stem cell graft donor, taken from the stem cell graft. The receptors come from a human donor who donated a stem cell graft to a child with acute myeloid leukemia.

V is TRBV6-5 and J is TRBJ2-7, with D hard to call. The ends were cut back, 2 bases at V and 5 bases at J, with 13 bases in the middle. The CDR3 is made up of 14 amino acids. Looked up from germline, CDR1 is MNHEY and CDR2 is SVGAGI. CDR3 bases: TGTGCCAGCAGTTACAAAGTAGGGTACGACGAGCAGTACTTC. Amino acid sequence: CASSYKVGYDEQYF.

The sample holds a few counts of this clonotype. The V call is TRBV7-9, the J call TRBJ1-5; D remains ambiguous. The V end was cut by 5 bases, the J end by 2 bases, with 10 bases between. This CDR3 comprises 14 residues. Germline CDR1 is SEHNR and CDR2 is FQNEAQ (reference sequence). This CDR3 is CASSHIDGNQPQHF. The CDR3, as DNA: TGTGCCAGCAGCCACATAGACGGCAATCAGCCCCAGCATTTT.

V is TRBV20-1 and J is TRBJ1-5, with a possible D match to TRBD1 (6 bases). In germline, CDR1 is DFQATT, CDR2 SNEGSKA (reference sequence). V lost 3 bases and J 7 bases, leaving 13 bases between the germline ends. The CDR3 is 13 residues long. As DNA, the CDR3 is TGCAGTGCTAGGAGGCCAGGGGAACAGCCCCAGCATTTT. Translating it yields CSARRPGEQPQHF.

This clonotype was observed many times. V usage is TRBV29-1 and J usage is TRBJ2-5; D not certain. V gave up 3 bases and J gave up 1 base, with 12 bases separating them. CDR3 length: 14 residues. Germline V gene lookup returns CDR1 SQVTM and CDR2 ANQGSEA. CDR3 DNA: TGCAGCGTTGAGGACGGCAAGTCCCAAGAGACCCAGTACTTC. Translated, it gives CSVEDGKSQETQYF.

Ten or more counts support this clonotype. This sequence joins TRBV15 and TRBJ2-5; D unresolved. The V and J ends lost 2 bases and 0 bases respectively, with 10 bases between them. The CDR3 is 15 residues long. Germline-derived CDR1 and CDR2 are LNHNV and YYDKDF (reference sequence). The CDR3 DNA follows: TGTGCCACCAGCAGATCACCCCAGTACCAAGAGACCCAGTACTTC. Translated, it gives CATSRSPQYQETQYF.

At least ten counts were recorded for this clonotype. CDR3 in amino acids: CSAIPARGGADTQYF. The CDR3 bases are TGCAGTGCTATCCCTGCTCGGGGGGGGGCAGATACGCAGTATTTT. This chain joins TRBV20-1 and TRBJ2-3; 8 bases match TRBD2. This CDR3 is 15 amino acids long. The ends lost 4 bases at V and 4 bases at J; junction bases unmatched: 10. Per the germline V gene, CDR1 is DFQATT and CDR2 is SNEGSKA (reference sequence).

This clonotype was picked up many times. The chain carries TRBV29-1 and TRBJ1-3; D uncertain. Trimming stripped 4 bases from V and 0 bases from J, with 7 bases between. The CDR3 consists of 13 residues. The germline gives CDR1 SQVTM, CDR2 ANQGSEA. The CDR3 DNA is TGCAGCGTTGTGATTTACTCTGGAAACACCATATATTTT. Its translation: CSVVIYSGNTIYF. Full variable domain (outside the CDR3, taken from reference TRBV29-1 and TRBJ1-3): SAVISQKPSRDICQRGTSLTIQCQVDSQVTMMFWYRQQPGQSLTLIATANQGSEATYESGFVIDKFPISRPNLTFSTLTVSNMSPEDSSIYLCSVVIYSGNTIYFGEGSWLTVV.

In DNA, the CDR3 is TGTGCCAGCAGCCGACAGGGAGGCGGGTATTTGGCTTTCTTT. The encoded protein is CASSRQGGGYLAFF. This chain links TRBV6-2 or TRBV6-3 with TRBJ1-1; the match to TRBD1 covers 7 bases. Germline V lookup: CDR1 MNHEY, CDR2 SVGEGT. Losses at the gene ends were 6 bases for V and 11 bases for J; bases not matched to a gene: 15. The CDR3 is 14 amino acids.

In DNA, the CDR3 is TGTGCCAGCAGCCCAAAGGGACAGGAGATCACTGAAGCTTTCTTT. Its translation: CASSPKGQEITEAFF. V gene TRBV7-2 combines with J gene TRBJ1-1; 8 nucleotides match TRBD1. CDR1 and CDR2 (germline): SGHTA, FQGNSA. The ends lost 5 bases at V and 4 bases at J; junction bases unmatched: 9. CDR3 length: 15 residues.

This clonotype was seen repeatedly, ten times or more. The chain employs TRBV7-3 and TRBJ2-3, with unresolved D. Trimming stripped 0 bases from V and 6 bases from J, with 10 bases between. Germline CDR1 SGHTA, CDR2 FQGTGA. This CDR3 has 14 amino acids. CDR3 amino acids: CASSLTGLPDTQYF. In DNA, the CDR3 is TGTGCCAGCAGCTTAACTGGGTTGCCTGATACGCAGTATTTT.

This clonotype has just a few counts. The chain carries TRBV24-1 and TRBJ2-3; 7 nucleotides match TRBD1. The length of the CDR3 is 16 residues. Germline lookup yields CDR1 KGHDR and CDR2 SFDVKD. J was trimmed by 2 bases and V by 4 bases; bases with no gene match: 8. In DNA form, the CDR3 reads TGTGCCACCAGTGAGAGGACAGGACGGACCACAGATACGCAGTATTTT. Encoded protein: CATSERTGRTTDTQYF.

There are many counts of this clonotype. The chain is built from TRBV20-1 and TRBJ1-1; no clear D. The CDR3 runs 14 residues. Germline CDR1 DFQATT, CDR2 SNEGSKA (reference sequence). V lost 1 base and J 1 base, leaving 10 bases between the germline ends. CDR3 bases: TGCAGTGCTAGAGCGGAGGCGACGAACACTGAAGCTTTCTTT. It is translated as CSARAEATNTEAFF.

The V gene is TRBV27, the J gene TRBJ2-6, with D perhaps matching TRBD1 (6 bases). There are 16 residues in the CDR3. CDR1 is MNHEY, CDR2 SMNVEV, per germline (reference sequence). V lost 7 bases and J 0 bases, leaving 13 bases between the germline ends. CDR3 residues: CASKIQGFSGANVLTF. CDR3 in DNA: TGTGCCAGCAAAATACAGGGATTCTCTGGGGCCAACGTCCTGACTTTC.

In its sample, this clonotype was seen a few times. The rearrangement links TRBV11-2 to TRBJ2-6; 11 positions match TRBD1. Germline V gene sequence: CDR1 SGHAT, CDR2 FQNNGV. The CDR3 is 19 amino acids. The V and J ends lost 5 bases and 0 bases, in that order; junction bases with no gene match: 9. As DNA, the CDR3 is TGTGCCAGCAGCAAGGACAGGGGGCCTTATCTCTCTGGGGCCAACGTCCTGACTTTC. Translated, it gives CASSKDRGPYLSGANVLTF.

The table lists this clonotype with many counts. V and J are TRBV5-1 and TRBJ1-1; D not certain. Germline V lookup: CDR1 SGHRS, CDR2 YFSETQ. The CDR3 runs 15 residues. V was shortened by 4 bases and J by 3 bases, with 16 bases between the two germline ends. CDR3 in amino acids: CASSPGGLRDTEAFF. The CDR3 DNA reads TGCGCCAGCAGCCCAGGTGGATTGAGGGACACTGAAGCTTTCTTT.

This clonotype was recorded only once. The chain carries TRBV11-2 and TRBJ1-1, with D possibly being TRBD1 (5 bases). The germline V gene encodes CDR1 SGHAT and CDR2 FQNNGV. This CDR3 has 16 amino acids. The V gene lost 1 base and the J gene lost 0 bases, with 12 bases spanning the gap. The CDR3 sequence is CASSLGGEPMNTEAFF. The CDR3 nucleotides are TGTGCCAGCAGCTTAGGGGGGGAGCCCATGAACACTGAAGCTTTCTTT.

This clonotype has a count of ten or more. V gene TRBV6-1 combines with J gene TRBJ2-1, with TRBD1 as a possible D gene (6 bases). The CDR3 contains 14 residues. Trimming left V 4 bases short and J 4 bases short, with 11 bases between. CDR1 is MNHNS, CDR2 SASEGT, per germline. The CDR3 nucleotides read TGTGCCAGCAGTGGGCCGGGACATTACAATGAGCAGTTCTTC. This sequence encodes CASSGPGHYNEQFF.

This clonotype was counted many times. This chain uses TRBV20-1 with TRBJ2-1, with 8 nucleotides matching TRBD2. CDR1 and CDR2 from the germline V gene are DFQATT and SNEGSKA (reference sequence). This CDR3 is built from 20 residues. Trimming at V came to 2 bases and at J to 0 bases, leaving 18 bases not matched to a gene. The CDR3: CSARPTSETSVTGSYNEQFF. The CDR3 DNA reads TGCAGTGCTAGACCCACTTCGGAGACTAGCGTAACCGGCTCCTACAATGAGCAGTTCTTC.

There are many counts of this clonotype. The chain uses TRBV29-1 and TRBJ2-1; a weak D match, TRBD1 (6 bases). This CDR3 spans 15 amino acids. V was shortened by 4 bases and J by 0 bases, with 13 bases between the two germline ends. The germline V gene encodes CDR1 SQVTM and CDR2 ANQGSEA. CDR3 amino acids: CSVGGRTSSYNEQFF. CDR3 coding DNA: TGCAGCGTTGGGGGGCGGACAAGCTCCTACAATGAGCAGTTCTTC.

Of note for this clonotype: A much larger clone is a single base away; this may be a read error. The CDR3 reads CASSPPQGGNSPLNF. The CDR3 DNA reads as TGTGCCAGCAGTCCGCCACAGGGGGGTAATTCACCCCTCAACTTT. The chain couples TRBV12-3 or TRBV12-4 to TRBJ1-6, with 8 positions matching TRBD1. This CDR3 comprises 15 residues.